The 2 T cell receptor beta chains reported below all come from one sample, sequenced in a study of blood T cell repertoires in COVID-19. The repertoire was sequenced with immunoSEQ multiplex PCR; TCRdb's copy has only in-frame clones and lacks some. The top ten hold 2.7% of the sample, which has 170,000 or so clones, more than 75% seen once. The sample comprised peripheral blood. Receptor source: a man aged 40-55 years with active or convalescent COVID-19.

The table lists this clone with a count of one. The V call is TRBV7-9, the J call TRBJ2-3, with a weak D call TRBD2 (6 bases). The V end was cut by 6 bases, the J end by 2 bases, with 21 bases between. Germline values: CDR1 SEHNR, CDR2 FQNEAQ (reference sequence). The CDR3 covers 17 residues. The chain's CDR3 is CASRRLLPSDDTDTQYF. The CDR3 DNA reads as TGTGCCAGCAGAAGACTACTGCCTAGCGACGACACAGATACGCAGTATTTT.

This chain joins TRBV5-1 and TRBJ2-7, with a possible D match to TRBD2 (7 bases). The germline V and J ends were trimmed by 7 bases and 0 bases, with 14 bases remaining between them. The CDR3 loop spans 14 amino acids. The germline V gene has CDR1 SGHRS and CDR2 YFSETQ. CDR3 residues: CASSTGGASYEQYF. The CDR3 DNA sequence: TGCGCCAGCTCGACGGGGGGCGCCTCCTACGAGCAGTACTTC.